The T cell receptor beta chain under discussion was sequenced for a study of Ad26.COV2.S vaccination and SARS-CoV-2 variants. Overall study: In the study, Ad26.COV2.S was injected intramuscularly once, or twice 56 days apart.

Note on this clone: The target antigen is unknown.

Treatment noted: 15 to 20 received Ad26.COV2.S at low or high dose, single or two shots; about 5 received placebo; per-sample allocation not given. Samples came from day 63 after the first vaccine or placebo injection. This adult donor, from Boston, was 18-55 years old. Whole-study results and caveats: Substantial response breadth was reportedly seen for spike-specific CD8+ and CD4+ T cells after vaccination. Higher spike-specific TCR breadth was found in vaccine recipients than in placebo recipients.

CDR3 size: 13 residues. V was clipped by 10 bases and J by 0 bases, with 12 bases between them. The repertoire was sequenced with immunoSEQ multiplex PCR; TCRdb's copy has only in-frame clones and lacks some. This table holds about 480,000 clones, roughly 89% found once. The sequencing used peripheral blood, collected in a trial of Ad26.COV2.S vaccine versus placebo. This chain joins TRBV12-3 or TRBV12-4 and TRBJ1-1; D remains unclear. The TCR originated in a person aged 18-65 years who received the Ad26.COV2.S COVID-19 vaccine or a placebo. The CDR3 nucleotides are TGTGCCACCACTAGTACTTTGAACACTGAAGCTTTCTTT. It yields the protein CATTSTLNTEAFF.